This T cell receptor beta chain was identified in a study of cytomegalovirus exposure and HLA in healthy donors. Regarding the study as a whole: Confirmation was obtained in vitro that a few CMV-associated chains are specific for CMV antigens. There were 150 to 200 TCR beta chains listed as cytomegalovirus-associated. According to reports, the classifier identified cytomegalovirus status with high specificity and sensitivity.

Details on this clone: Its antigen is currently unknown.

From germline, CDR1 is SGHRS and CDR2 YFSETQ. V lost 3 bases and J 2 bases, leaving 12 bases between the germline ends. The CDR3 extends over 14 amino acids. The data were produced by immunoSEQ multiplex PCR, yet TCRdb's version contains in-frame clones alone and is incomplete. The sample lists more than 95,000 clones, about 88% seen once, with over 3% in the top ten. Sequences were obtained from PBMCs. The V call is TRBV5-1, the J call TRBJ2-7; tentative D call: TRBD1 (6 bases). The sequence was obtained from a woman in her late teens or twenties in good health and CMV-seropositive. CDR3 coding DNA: TGCGCCAGCAGCTCCGGGACATCCACCTACGAGCAGTACTTC. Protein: CASSSGTSTYEQYF.